This TCR beta chain derives from a study of blood T cell repertoires in COVID-19 (dated by TCRdb to about 2020). About the full investigation: Collaborator samples came from the United States, Italy and Spain and covered acute and convalescent phases of COVID-19. Deeply sampled blood TCRbeta repertoires from subjects exposed to, actively infected with, or recovered from COVID-19 were included in the dataset. The repertoires were released in a freely available public database intended as a resource for research on the immune response to SARS-CoV-2. Samples came from the ongoing ImmuneRACE study (first 160 participants) plus 1,254 subjects from 6 global collaborators. The prospective study material was composed of cDNA or gDNA derived from T cells, B-cell-depleted T cells, or PBMCs. Where available, HLA class I and class II types were taken from metadata supplied by the sample provider and were not determined by assay-based typing. The sample metadata nearly always contained a de-identified subject ID, COVID-19 status, age in years and sex.

What the authors observed across the whole study: Clinical and demographic metadata were provided uncurated, with the amount varying by source and participant.

On this clone: Its binding antigen is unknown. The record has no base qualities; no much larger clone is one base away.

TCRbeta CDR3 regions were amplified from genomic DNA by means of the immunoSEQ Assay, a bias-controlled multiplex PCR. Per the authors' processing: Nucleated cell counts per sample were estimated from amplification of reference gene primers within the assay. To quantify the absolute abundance of each unique TCRbeta CDR3 rearrangement, sequence reads were collapsed and filtered. Productive Simpson clonality was computed per sample as the square root of Simpson's diversity index over productive rearrangements. This immuneACCESS table, as held by TCRdb, lists in-frame sequences with V and J called but not all clones. Of the missing ones, under half trace to an unresolved V gene in checked studies; the others have no known cause. From that table come the V and J calls and clone size; the DNA was used to work out D and trimming. In all, the sample holds about 190,000 clones, and around 80% of those were seen once. The ten largest account for roughly 10% of the sample.

At one collaborating source in Seattle, patients were enrolled during active infection and were followed longitudinally through the course of disease. The collaborating institutions used their own protocols to collect whole blood in K2EDTA tubes. Collaborator samples were shipped for TCRbeta analysis as frozen whole blood, isolated PBMCs, or DNA extracted from either sample type. Trimming removed 5 bases from V and 7 bases from J, leaving 18 bases between the germline ends. The CDR3 covers 15 residues, taking in both the cysteine and the phenylalanine. Kept here is only the CDR3 DNA, which spans 45 bases and is read in frame from base 1. The germline V gene sets CDR1 to SNHLY and CDR2 to FYNNEI.

The sample was peripheral blood. This TCR was recovered from a woman aged 80 or over with COVID-19, enrolled during active disease. The chain is encoded by TRBV2 joined to TRBJ2-4; the D region possibly corresponds to TRBD2 (6 bases align). Here is the DNA: TGTGCCAGCAGTACCCCCGTCGGGACTTCGAACATTCAGTACTTC. The encoded protein is CASSTPVGTSNIQYF.